The sample holds one count of the clone carrying this TCR beta chain. The data are from a study of cytomegalovirus exposure and HLA in healthy donors. Trimming took 5 bases from V and 5 from J; bases not matched to a gene: 4. This CDR3 is built from 13 residues. Germline V gene sequence: CDR1 MNHEY, CDR2 SMNVEV (reference sequence). The PCR made use of 60 Vbeta and 13 Jbeta primers. Clones were sequenced by immunoSEQ multiplex PCR, and TCRdb holds only the in-frame ones, with some missing. The repertoire holds about 260,000 clones, with 84% as singletons. The TCR originated in a middle-aged woman in good health and CMV-seropositive. This sequence joins TRBV27 and TRBJ2-5; 8 bases are shared with TRBD1. The sample comprised PBMCs. The CDR3: CASSVRGPETQYF. In nucleotides, the CDR3 is TGTGCCAGCAGTGTCAGGGGGCCGGAGACCCAGTACTTC.